The present entry profiles one T cell receptor beta chain with its context. The source of the sample is a study of early stage breast cancer tumors. The wider study: Seven or eight ER+/PR+/HER2- tumors were invasive ductal; a few were invasive lobular.

Some clones are missing from TCRdb's copy, which holds only in-frame ones; the method was immunoSEQ multiplex PCR. The data contain about 72,000 clones, 65% to 80% of them singletons. Trimming took 1 base from V and 1 from J, leaving 11 bases between them. The CDR3 consists of 16 residues. CDR1 LNHDA and CDR2 SQIVND come from the germline V gene (reference sequence). V and J are TRBV19 and TRBJ1-5; possible D gene TRBD1, 5 bases. The source is a person between 55 and 69 years old with breast cancer. The sequenced sample was blood. This CDR3 reads CASSIGGTASNQPQHF. CDR3 bases: TGTGCCAGTAGTATAGGGGGGACGGCGAGCAATCAGCCCCAGCATTTT.